This TCR beta chain was documented in a study of CD8+ T cells in alopecia areata. Whole-study context: Each of the treated patients was given oral tofacitinib, 5 to 10 mg twice daily, for moderate-to-severe alopecia areata.

Sample treatment: oral pan-JAK inhibitor, 5-10 mg twice daily. Punch biopsies of lesional scalp, plus peripheral blood, were taken from alopecia areata patients. RNA extraction and reverse transcription yielded cDNA as sequencing template. Assay: immunoSEQ multiplex PCR; the TCRdb copy retains only in-frame clones and omits some. Among around 180,000 clones listed, about three fifths were seen once. The study's findings and limits: Scalp clonality dropped significantly under tofacitinib, as did expanded CD8+ top-100 clones. Many expanded lesional clones persisted in scalp and blood during tofacitinib treatment.

This clone was picked up a small number of times. Its antigen is unidentified. V was cut by 1 base and J by 4 bases, with 6 bases left in between. Germline CDR1 reads SGHNT; CDR2 reads YYREEE (reference sequence). The CDR3 loop spans 13 amino acids. The chain uses TRBV5-4 and TRBJ2-1; no clear D. This material consisted of CD4+ T cells sorted from blood, taken at approximately week 49, from a patient treated with tofacitinib. The sequence was collected from a human donor with alopecia areata. CDR3 residues: CASSLRPYNEQFF. In DNA, the CDR3 is TGTGCCAGCAGCTTGCGTCCATACAATGAGCAGTTCTTC.